Shown below are 12 T cell receptor beta chains from a single sample sequenced in a study of blood T cell repertoires in COVID-19. Some clones are missing from TCRdb's copy, which holds only in-frame ones; the method was immunoSEQ multiplex PCR. The repertoire includes about 80,000 clones, roughly 80% of them detected once, and approximately 33% sits in the top ten. The sequenced sample was peripheral blood. These receptors were obtained from a woman in her 70s with acute or convalescent COVID-19.

The rearrangement joins TRBV19 to TRBJ2-7; D is uncertain. The CDR3 is 14 residues long. Trimming left V 6 bases short and J 1 base short, with 13 bases between. Germline V gives CDR1 LNHDA, CDR2 SQIVND (reference sequence). The CDR3 DNA sequence: TGTGCCAGTAGGCCAGAGCGCCTTTCCTACGAGCAGTACTTC. Its translation is CASRPERLSYEQYF.

The chain couples TRBV28 to TRBJ2-7, with 10 bases fitting TRBD1. Germline V lookup: CDR1 MDHEN, CDR2 SYDVKM. The CDR3 is 20 residues long. Trimming took 3 bases from V and 2 from J; bases not matched to a gene: 19. CDR3 coding DNA: TGTGCCAGCAGTTTTACCTTTATCGGTACGGGACAGGGGAAACCCTACGAGCAGTACTTC. Residues: CASSFTFIGTGQGKPYEQYF.

The chain carries TRBV4-2 and TRBJ1-3; 7 nucleotides line up with TRBD1. The germline V gene has CDR1 LGHNA and CDR2 YNFKEQ. The CDR3 sequence is 16 residues long. V lost 1 base, J lost 7 bases, and 10 bases stayed unmatched. CDR3 DNA: TGTGCCAGCAGCCAAGGATCAACAGGGGTGTGGAACACCATATATTTT. Amino acids: CASSQGSTGVWNTIYF.

The chain uses TRBV5-6 and TRBJ2-7, with D possibly TRBD2 on 7 matching bases. The V and J ends lost 4 bases and 3 bases respectively, with 20 bases between them. Germline V lookup: CDR1 SGHDT, CDR2 YYEEEE. The CDR3 sequence is 16 residues long. This CDR3 is CASSQAGGGPYYEQYF. The CDR3 DNA follows: TGTGCCAGCAGCCAAGCGGGCGGGGGCCCCTACTACGAGCAGTACTTC. The full variable domain, in which reference TRBV5-6 and TRBJ2-7 provide the parts outside the CDR3, is DAGVTQSPTHLIKTRGQQVTLRCSPKSGHDTVSWYQQALGQGPQFIFQYYEEEERQRGNFPDRFSGHQFPNYSSELNVNALLLGDSALYLCASSQAGGGPYYEQYFGPGTRLTVT.

V usage is TRBV30 and J usage is TRBJ2-1; 9 positions agree with TRBD1. This CDR3 spans 15 amino acids. The trim removed 2 bases at V and 7 bases at J, leaving 9 bases unmatched. Germline V CDR1 and CDR2: GTSNPN, SVGIG (reference sequence). For the CDR3, the DNA is TGTGCCTGGAGTCAGCACAGGGGGCAGGGGAATGAGCAGTTCTTC. It yields the protein CAWSQHRGQGNEQFF.

This chain joins TRBV19 and TRBJ2-2; 11 bases match TRBD2. The V segment lost 5 bases and the J segment 4 bases; nucleotides outside the gene matches: 6. In germline, CDR1 is LNHDA, CDR2 SQIVND (reference sequence). The CDR3 spans 16 residues. As DNA, the CDR3 is TGTGCCAGTAGTCTTCCTCTAGCGGGGGGCACCGGGGAGCTGTTTTTT. Its protein product is CASSLPLAGGTGELFF.

This clone was counted a single time. The chain links TRBV19 to TRBJ1-3; D possibly corresponds to TRBD1 (6 bases). The CDR3 sequence is 16 residues long. Germline V CDR1 and CDR2: LNHDA, SQIVND (reference sequence). With 5 bases removed from V and 0 bases from J, the gap between germline ends came to 14 bases. The CDR3 DNA is TGTGCCAGTAGTTTCACGACAGGTTCCTCTGGAAACACCATATATTTT. It yields the protein CASSFTTGSSGNTIYF.

The table lists this clone with a few counts. The genes are TRBV29-1 and TRBJ1-2; tentatively, D is TRBD1 (6 bases). CDR3 length: 13 amino acids. V dropped 3 bases and J dropped 7 bases, with 15 bases sitting between them. Germline CDR1 and CDR2: SQVTM and ANQGSEA. CDR3 in amino acids: CSVDIRGGRGYTF. In nucleotides, the CDR3 is TGCAGCGTTGACATTAGGGGGGGCCGTGGCTACACCTTC.

The rearrangement uses TRBV19 and TRBJ2-7; the D gene is possibly TRBD1 (5 bases). V shed 5 bases and J shed 4 bases, with 15 bases lying between them. Germline-derived CDR1 and CDR2 are LNHDA and SQIVND (reference sequence). The CDR3 contains 14 residues. The CDR3, as DNA: TGTGCCAGTAGTGACACAGGATACTCGTACGAGCAGTACTTC. It encodes CASSDTGYSYEQYF.

This rearrangement joins TRBV5-1 to TRBJ1-1; a possible D gene is TRBD1 (6 bases). Deletions cut 4 bases from V and 4 bases from J, with 14 bases between. From germline, CDR1 is SGHRS and CDR2 YFSETQ. This CDR3 region has 14 residues. Here the CDR3 reads CASSLYRVATEAFF. CDR3 bases: TGCGCCAGCAGCCTCTACAGGGTGGCCACTGAAGCTTTCTTT. Full variable domain (rest looked up from reference TRBV5-1 and TRBJ1-1): KAGVTQTPRYLIKTRGQQVTLSCSPISGHRSVSWYQQTPGQGLQFLFEYFSETQRNKGNFPGRFSGRQFSNSRSEMNVSTLELGDSALYLCASSLYRVATEAFFGQGTRLTVV.

The gene calls are TRBV7-2 and TRBJ1-5; D perhaps matches TRBD1 (5 bases). This CDR3 is 15 amino acids long. Germline-derived CDR1 and CDR2 are SGHTA and FQGNSA. Between the trimmed V and J ends, which lost 1 base and 4 bases, there was a span of 11 bases. The CDR3 loop reads CASSLGSGGNQPQHF. CDR3 in DNA: TGTGCCAGCAGCTTAGGGTCCGGGGGTAATCAGCCCCAGCATTTT.

This chain connects TRBV25-1 to TRBJ2-7, with 7 bases fitting TRBD1. Germline V lookup: CDR1 MGHDK, CDR2 SYGVNS. This CDR3 has 14 residues. The V and J ends lost 6 bases and 0 bases, in that order; junction bases with no gene match: 5. This CDR3 is CASRGQELSYEQYF. CDR3 sequence (DNA): TGTGCCAGCAGAGGACAGGAACTCTCCTACGAGCAGTACTTC.